Listed below are T cell receptor beta chains from one sample, sequenced in a study of T-cell memory formation after mild COVID-19. TCRdb reanalysed the 5' RACE reads using MiXCR and keeps one entry per CDR3 protein. In the table there are 560,000 or so distinct CDR3 sequences, 15% to 20% of which are singletons. Material for sequencing was PBMCs or a T cell subset sorted from them (not recorded which). Every receptor here comes from an adult woman who had mild COVID-19 (a few samples of this study predate the infection). Cell type and time point are not known. Both conserved end residues are trimmed from each CDR3. The order of the fields is J gene, V gene, CDR3 protein.

J: TRBJ2-7; V: TRBV28; CDR3: ASPPAGRWGLAEEQY
J: TRBJ2-7; V: TRBV12-3/TRBV12-4; CDR3: ASSFVGLAAEQY
J: TRBJ1-2; V: TRBV5-6; CDR3: ASRGRGQANYGYT
J: TRBJ2-1; V: TRBV6-6; CDR3: ASSYPSGQGHNEQF
J: TRBJ2-1; V: TRBV20-1; CDR3: SAGQGVDYEQF
J: TRBJ2-1; V: TRBV20-1; CDR3: SAPPSRGAPDNEQF
J: TRBJ2-3; V: TRBV10-3; CDR3: AISESLGTRFSTDTQY
J: TRBJ2-5; V: TRBV6-6; CDR3: ASSYGGKETQY
J: TRBJ2-7; V: TRBV5-5; CDR3: ASSQSQGRTYEQY
J: TRBJ1-2; V: TRBV7-8; CDR3: ASSGPGTNYGYT
J: TRBJ2-4; V: TRBV5-1; CDR3: ASSLGDSNIQY
J: TRBJ2-2; V: TRBV4-1; CDR3: ASNRDRGIVGELF
J: TRBJ1-1; V: TRBV29-1; CDR3: SVRRNRDTEAF
J: TRBJ2-1; V: TRBV5-1; CDR3: ASSPASGGASEQF
J: TRBJ1-6; V: TRBV19; CDR3: ASRTGTEVLGSPLH
J: TRBJ1-1; V: TRBV4-1; CDR3: ASSQEGGGGTEAF
J: TRBJ1-2; V: TRBV4-1; CDR3: ASSLPTRRVGSGYT
J: TRBJ2-2; V: TRBV24-1; CDR3: ATSDLERPLGELF
J: TRBJ2-2; V: TRBV5-5; CDR3: ASSSDVSGELF
J: TRBJ1-1; V: TRBV24-1; CDR3: ATSEGSSNTEAF
J: TRBJ2-7; V: TRBV5-4; CDR3: ASTSKGQGIDEQY
J: TRBJ2-7; V: TRBV20-1; CDR3: SARDLAGTNYEHY
J: TRBJ2-3; V: TRBV27; CDR3: ASSIITDDTQY
J: TRBJ2-7; V: TRBV2; CDR3: ASSERSDRAHEQY
J: TRBJ1-2; V: TRBV5-1; CDR3: ASSPLSDYGYT
J: TRBJ2-3; V: TRBV12-3/TRBV12-4; CDR3: ASSWRTGGTDTQY
J: TRBJ1-1; V: TRBV9; CDR3: ASTPESAEAF
J: TRBJ2-3; V: TRBV24-1; CDR3: ATSVGSGRSDTQY
J: TRBJ2-1; V: TRBV3-1; CDR3: ASSQDRLSYNEQF
J: TRBJ1-1; V: TRBV6-5; CDR3: ASSYLRDRAEAF
J: TRBJ1-4; V: TRBV6-5; CDR3: ASRRGTNEKLF
J: TRBJ2-2; V: TRBV7-7; CDR3: ASSFKGVNTGELF
J: TRBJ2-1; V: TRBV18; CDR3: ASSPPISDRGYNEQF
J: TRBJ2-7; V: TRBV6-1; CDR3: ASRARPLYEQY
J: TRBJ1-5; V: TRBV18; CDR3: ASRTDYQPQH
J: TRBJ2-1; V: TRBV24-1; CDR3: ATSDPGGSSYNEQF
J: TRBJ2-1; V: TRBV4-2; CDR3: ASSSQGLEGPYNEQF
J: TRBJ2-1; V: TRBV7-8; CDR3: ASSTPGIRNNEQF
J: TRBJ1-6; V: TRBV6-6; CDR3: ASSSVLGSPLH
J: TRBJ1-3; V: TRBV4-1; CDR3: ASSQAGTFGNTIY
J: TRBJ2-5; V: TRBV20-1; CDR3: SALRGLAGQETQY
J: TRBJ2-3; V: TRBV6-5; CDR3: ASRGDRGRTDTQY
J: TRBJ2-3; V: TRBV30; CDR3: AWSRLAGGTDTQY
J: TRBJ2-1; V: TRBV9; CDR3: ASSARQPYNEQF
J: TRBJ2-1; V: TRBV4-3; CDR3: ASSQVKVGQYEQF
J: TRBJ1-1; V: TRBV7-6; CDR3: ASSPWGNLNTEAF
J: TRBJ2-3; V: TRBV12-3/TRBV12-4; CDR3: ASSHGTSGRDTQY